These 17 T cell receptor beta chains were all obtained from the same sample, sequenced in a study of response to subunit inactivated influenza vaccine. TCRdb analysed the RT-PCR reads with MiXCR anew, one entry per CDR3 protein. Of about 480,000 distinct CDR3 sequences listed, 25% were seen once; the top ten hold over 1.5%. Sequenced here: CD4+ T cells sorted from PBMCs, sampled roughly 5 days after vaccination. The source of these receptors is a man in his fifties or sixties who received an inactivated influenza vaccine.

The rearrangement joins TRBV3-1 to TRBJ2-2, with 7 bases matching TRBD2. Germline V lookup: CDR1 LGHDT, CDR2 YNNKEL (reference sequence). The CDR3 extends over 15 amino acids. Trimming at V came to 3 bases and at J to 2 bases, leaving 3 bases not matched to a gene. CDR3 DNA: TGTGCCAGCAGCCATCGGGACTACAACACCGGGGAGCTGTTTTTT. The encoded protein is CASSHRDYNTGELFF. The full variable domain, completed using reference TRBV3-1 and TRBJ2-2, is DTAVSQTPKYLVTQMGNDKSIKCEQNLGHDTMYWYKQDSKKFLKIMFSYNNKELIINETVPNRFSPKSPDKAHLNLHINSLELGDSAVYFCASSHRDYNTGELFFGEGSRLTVL.

The CDR3 spells CASSYAGGGSYEQYF. Written as DNA, the CDR3 is TGTGCCAGCAGTTACGCGGGGGGGGGTTCCTACGAGCAGTACTTC. V is TRBV6-5 and J is TRBJ2-7, with 9 positions matching TRBD2. V trimming: 2 bases; J trimming: 1 base; junction bases outside the gene matches: 3. CDR3 length: 15 residues. Germline V gene lookup returns CDR1 MNHEY and CDR2 SVGAGI.

The sample holds a few counts of this clonotype. This chain joins TRBV20-1 and TRBJ2-1, with 11 bases lining up with TRBD1. V dropped 7 bases and J dropped 6; count of bases not matched to a gene: 5. Germline values: CDR1 DFQATT, CDR2 SNEGSKA (reference sequence). The CDR3 length is 13 residues. The CDR3 nucleotides read TGCAGTGAGCCGGGACAGGGGGTCAATGAGCAGTTCTTC. Amino acid sequence: CSEPGQGVNEQFF.

This clonotype was counted ten times or more. V usage is TRBV7-2 and J usage is TRBJ2-7; no firm D call. The V gene lost 1 base and the J gene lost 6 bases, with 7 bases spanning the gap. CDR3 length equals 12 residues. The V gene's germline CDR1 is SGHTA and CDR2 FQGNSA. CDR3 protein: CASSLGAIEQYF. In nucleotides, the CDR3 is TGTGCCAGCAGCTTAGGGGCTATCGAGCAGTACTTC.

Many counts were recorded for this clonotype. CDR3 loop: CASSQPTGNQPQHF. The DNA for the CDR3 is TGTGCCAGCAGCCAACCGACAGGGAACCAGCCCCAGCATTTT. The chain has TRBV4-2 and TRBJ1-5; 7 bases align to TRBD1. The length of the CDR3 is 14 residues. CDR1 and CDR2 from the germline V gene are LGHNA and YNFKEQ. The junction had 5 bases not matched to a gene; V was cut back by 2 bases and J by 7 bases.

This clonotype was picked up many times. The gene calls are TRBV29-1 and TRBJ1-1, with 7 bases that match TRBD1. The V gene end was trimmed by 6 bases and the J gene end by 8 bases; junction bases not matched to a gene: 9. Per the germline V gene, CDR1 is SQVTM and CDR2 is ANQGSEA. The CDR3 runs to 12 residues. CDR3 coding DNA: TGCAGCGTGGGGCGGACAGGCGCAGAAGCTTTCTTT. Its translation: CSVGRTGAEAFF. The whole variable domain, filled in from reference TRBV29-1 and TRBJ1-1, reads SAVISQKPSRDICQRGTSLTIQCQVDSQVTMMFWYRQQPGQSLTLIATANQGSEATYESGFVIDKFPISRPNLTFSTLTVSNMSPEDSSIYLCSVGRTGAEAFFGQGTRLTVV.

The V and J genes are TRBV4-1 and TRBJ2-1; D possibly matches TRBD1 or TRBD2 (5 bases each). V lost 3 bases, J lost 5 bases, and 8 bases lay in between. The CDR3 totals 13 residues. CDR1 MGHRA and CDR2 YSYEKL come from the germline V gene. CDR3 bases: TGCGCCAGCAGCCAGCCGGGGCACAATGAGCAGTTCTTC. Amino acids: CASSQPGHNEQFF.

The V call is TRBV6-2 or TRBV6-3, the J call TRBJ1-2; a weak D match, TRBD1 (5 bases). V gave up 2 bases and J gave up 5 bases, with 12 bases separating them. In germline, CDR1 is MNHEY, CDR2 SVGEGT. The CDR3 length is 14 residues. CDR3 amino acids: CASSYEGRRYGYTF. CDR3 in DNA: TGTGCCAGCAGTTACGAGGGGCGGCGGTATGGCTACACCTTC.

The chain links TRBV6-5 to TRBJ2-3; the D is unclear. This CDR3 has 16 residues. Trimming stripped 2 bases from V and 3 bases from J, with 15 bases between. The germline V gene encodes CDR1 MNHEY and CDR2 SVGAGI. The CDR3 region is CASSYSVAAITDTQYF. The CDR3 bases are TGTGCCAGCAGTTACAGCGTGGCAGCGATTACAGATACGCAGTATTTT.

The chain joins TRBV20-1 to TRBJ2-2; 9 nucleotides line up with TRBD1. J gave up 2 bases and V 4 bases, and 2 bases lay outside the gene matches. The length of the CDR3 is 14 residues. Germline CDR1 is DFQATT and CDR2 is SNEGSKA (reference sequence). As DNA, the CDR3 is TGCAGTGCTACGGACAGGGGAAACACCGGGGAGCTGTTTTTT. It translates to CSATDRGNTGELFF.

This clonotype was detected ten times or more. The chain carries TRBV7-8 and TRBJ2-3; D remains ambiguous. CDR3 length: 18 amino acids. V shed 5 bases and J shed 2 bases, with 23 bases lying between them. CDR1 is SGHVS and CDR2 is FQNEAQ in the germline V gene. As DNA, the CDR3 is TGTGCCAGCAGCCTTCCAGTACGGTTAAGAAGATTCACAGATACGCAGTATTTT. The encoded protein is CASSLPVRLRRFTDTQYF.

In its sample, this clonotype was seen a few times. The chain employs TRBV2 and TRBJ2-1, with D possibly TRBD1 on 5 matching bases. This CDR3 spans 13 amino acids. Germline lookup yields CDR1 SNHLY and CDR2 FYNNEI. V lost 4 bases and J 4 bases, leaving 8 bases between the germline ends. The DNA of the CDR3 is TGTGCCAGCAGTGCAAGACAGTACAATGAGCAGTTCTTC. Translation gives CASSARQYNEQFF.

This clonotype was observed many times. This CDR3 reads CASSMISHPGSPLHF. CDR3 DNA: TGTGCCAGCAGCATGATCAGTCATCCAGGATCACCCCTCCACTTT. This chain connects TRBV27 to TRBJ1-6, with no clear D. The germline V gene encodes CDR1 MNHEY and CDR2 SMNVEV (reference sequence). This CDR3 contains 15 residues. Trimming removed 6 bases from V and 10 bases from J, with 19 bases in between.

The CDR3 DNA follows: TGCAGTGCTTCTCGAAGAGCGGGGGATACGCAGTATTTT. Its protein is CSASRRAGDTQYF. The chain joins TRBV20-1 to TRBJ2-3; 7 nucleotides line up with TRBD2. This CDR3 region has 13 residues. With 5 bases clipped from V and 6 bases from J, the junction kept 8 bases outside the gene matches. Germline-derived CDR1 and CDR2 are DFQATT and SNEGSKA (reference sequence).

This chain joins TRBV5-1 and TRBJ2-7, with 7 bases matching TRBD1. Per germline, CDR1 SGHRS and CDR2 YFSETQ. The CDR3 has 16 residues. V lost 0 bases to trimming and J lost 3 bases; unmatched junction nucleotides: 9. CDR3 region: CASSLGEGAGSYEQYF. CDR3 bases: TGCGCCAGCAGCTTGGGTGAGGGGGCAGGTAGCTACGAGCAGTACTTC.

This clonotype has more than one count but fewer than ten. The rearrangement links TRBV20-1 to TRBJ1-1, with TRBD1 identical over 11 bases. This CDR3 is built from 13 residues. The germline V gene has CDR1 DFQATT and CDR2 SNEGSKA (reference sequence). Losses at the gene ends were 5 bases for V and 6 bases for J; bases not matched to a gene: 5. The CDR3 nucleotides read TGCAGTGCTGGACAGGGGGCTAGATCTGAAGCTTTCTTT. Its translation is CSAGQGARSEAFF.

The chain joins TRBV7-6 to TRBJ2-7; 10 bases map to TRBD1. There are 15 residues in the CDR3. The V gene's germline CDR1 is SGHVS and CDR2 FNYEAQ. V was clipped by 5 bases and J by 4 bases; unmatched bases: 8. CDR3 coding DNA: TGTGCCAGCAGCGCTAGACAGGGGGCGTTATACGAGCAGTACTTC. Translated: CASSARQGALYEQYF.